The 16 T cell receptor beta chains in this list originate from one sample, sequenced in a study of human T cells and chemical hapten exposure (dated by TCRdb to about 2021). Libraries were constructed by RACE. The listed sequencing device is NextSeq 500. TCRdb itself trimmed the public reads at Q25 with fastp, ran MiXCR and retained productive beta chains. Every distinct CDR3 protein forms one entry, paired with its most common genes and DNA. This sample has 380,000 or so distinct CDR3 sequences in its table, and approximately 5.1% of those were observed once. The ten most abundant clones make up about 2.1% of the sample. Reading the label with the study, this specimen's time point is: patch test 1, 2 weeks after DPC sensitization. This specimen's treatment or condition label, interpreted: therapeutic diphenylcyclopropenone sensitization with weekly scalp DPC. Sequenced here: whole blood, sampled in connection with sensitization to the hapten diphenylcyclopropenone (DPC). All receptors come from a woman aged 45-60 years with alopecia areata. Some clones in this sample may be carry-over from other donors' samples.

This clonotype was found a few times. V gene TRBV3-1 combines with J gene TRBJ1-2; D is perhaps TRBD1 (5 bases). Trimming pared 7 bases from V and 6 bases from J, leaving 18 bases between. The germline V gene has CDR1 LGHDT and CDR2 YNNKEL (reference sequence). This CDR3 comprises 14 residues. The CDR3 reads CASTGGMDTDGYTF. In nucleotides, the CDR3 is TGTGCCAGCACCGGGGGGATGGACACTGATGGCTACACCTTC. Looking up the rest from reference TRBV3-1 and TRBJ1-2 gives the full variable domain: DTAVSQTPKYLVTQMGNDKSIKCEQNLGHDTMYWYKQDSKKFLKIMFSYNNKELIINETVPNRFSPKSPDKAHLNLHINSLELGDSAVYFCASTGGMDTDGYTFGSGTRLTVV.

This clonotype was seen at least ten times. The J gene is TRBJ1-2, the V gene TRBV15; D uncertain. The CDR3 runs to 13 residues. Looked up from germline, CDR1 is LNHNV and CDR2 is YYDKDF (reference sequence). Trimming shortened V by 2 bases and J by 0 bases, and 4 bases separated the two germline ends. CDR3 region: CATSRPPNYGYTF. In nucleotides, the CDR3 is TGTGCCACCAGCAGACCTCCTAACTATGGCTACACCTTC.

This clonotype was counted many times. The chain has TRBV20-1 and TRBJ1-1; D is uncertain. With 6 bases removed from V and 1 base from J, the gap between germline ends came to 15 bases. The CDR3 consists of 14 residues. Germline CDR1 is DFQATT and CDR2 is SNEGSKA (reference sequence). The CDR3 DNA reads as TGCAGTGCCCCCGGTAGGGCGGGGAACACTGAAGCTTTCTTT. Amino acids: CSAPGRAGNTEAFF.

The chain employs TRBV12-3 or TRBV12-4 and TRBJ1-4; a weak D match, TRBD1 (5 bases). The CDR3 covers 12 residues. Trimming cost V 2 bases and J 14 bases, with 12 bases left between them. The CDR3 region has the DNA TGTGCCAGCAGTTTACCGGGGCAAGGGCTGTTTTTT. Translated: CASSLPGQGLFF.

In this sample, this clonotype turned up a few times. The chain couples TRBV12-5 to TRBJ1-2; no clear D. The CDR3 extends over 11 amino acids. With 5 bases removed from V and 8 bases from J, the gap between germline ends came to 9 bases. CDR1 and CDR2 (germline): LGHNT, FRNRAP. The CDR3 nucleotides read TGTGCTAGTGGTACAGAGCGGGGCTACACCTTC. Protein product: CASGTERGYTF.

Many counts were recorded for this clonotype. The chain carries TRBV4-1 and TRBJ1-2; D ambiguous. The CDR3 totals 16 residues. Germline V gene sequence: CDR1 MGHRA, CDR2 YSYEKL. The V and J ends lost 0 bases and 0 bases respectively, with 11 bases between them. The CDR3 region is CASSQETAVANYGYTF. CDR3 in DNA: TGCGCCAGCAGCCAAGAGACGGCGGTTGCTAACTATGGCTACACCTTC.

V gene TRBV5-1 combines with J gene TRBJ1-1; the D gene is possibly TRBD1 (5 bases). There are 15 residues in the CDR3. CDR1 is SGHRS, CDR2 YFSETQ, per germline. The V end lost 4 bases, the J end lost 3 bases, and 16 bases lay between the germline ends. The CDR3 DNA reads TGCGCCAGCAGCGTCGACGACAGCGTTTACACTGAAGCTTTCTTT. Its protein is CASSVDDSVYTEAFF.

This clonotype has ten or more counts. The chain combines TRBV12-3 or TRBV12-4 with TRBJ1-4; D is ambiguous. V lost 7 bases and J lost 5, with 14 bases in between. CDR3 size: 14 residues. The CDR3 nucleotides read TGTGCCAGCACCAAGGTGGTACCCAATGAAAAACTGTTTTTT. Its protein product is CASTKVVPNEKLFF.

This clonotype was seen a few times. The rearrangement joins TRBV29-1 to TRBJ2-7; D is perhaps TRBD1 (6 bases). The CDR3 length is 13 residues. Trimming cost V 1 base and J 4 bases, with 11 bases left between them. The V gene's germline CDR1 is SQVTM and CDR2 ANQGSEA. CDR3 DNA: TGCAGCGTTGAAGTTGGGGACATGTACGAGCAGTACTTC. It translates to CSVEVGDMYEQYF.

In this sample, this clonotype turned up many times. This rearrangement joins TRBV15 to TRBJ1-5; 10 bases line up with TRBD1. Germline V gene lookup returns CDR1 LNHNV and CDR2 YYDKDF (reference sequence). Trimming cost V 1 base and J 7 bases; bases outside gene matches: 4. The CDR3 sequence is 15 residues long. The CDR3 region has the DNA TGTGCCACCAGCAGAGTGACAGGGGGCCGACAGCCCCAGCATTTT. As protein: CATSRVTGGRQPQHF.

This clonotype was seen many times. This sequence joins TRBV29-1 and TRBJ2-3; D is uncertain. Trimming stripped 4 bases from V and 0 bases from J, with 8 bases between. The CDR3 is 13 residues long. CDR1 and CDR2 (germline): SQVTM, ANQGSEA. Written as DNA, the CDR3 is TGCAGCGTTGTATTCACTAGCACAGATACGCAGTATTTT. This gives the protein CSVVFTSTDTQYF.

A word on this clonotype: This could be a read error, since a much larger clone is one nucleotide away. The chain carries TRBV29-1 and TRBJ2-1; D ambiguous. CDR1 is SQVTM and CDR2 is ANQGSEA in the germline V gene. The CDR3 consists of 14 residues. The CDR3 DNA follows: TGCAGCGTTGAAGAGGCCCCCTCCTGCAATGAGCAGTTCTTC. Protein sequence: CSVEEAPSCNEQFF.

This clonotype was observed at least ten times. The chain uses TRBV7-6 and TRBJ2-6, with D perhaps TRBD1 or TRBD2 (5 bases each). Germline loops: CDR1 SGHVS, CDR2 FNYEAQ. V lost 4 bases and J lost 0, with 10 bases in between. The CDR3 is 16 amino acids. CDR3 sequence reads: CASSSGPGSGANVLTF. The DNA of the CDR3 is TGTGCCAGCAGCTCGGGACCGGGCTCTGGGGCCAACGTCCTGACTTTC.

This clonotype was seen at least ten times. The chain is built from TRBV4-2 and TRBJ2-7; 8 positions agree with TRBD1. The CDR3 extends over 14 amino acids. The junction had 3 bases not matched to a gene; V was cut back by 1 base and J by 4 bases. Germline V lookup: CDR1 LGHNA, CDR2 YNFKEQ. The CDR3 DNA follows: TGTGCCAGCAGCCAAGCACAGGGGGTGTACGAGCAGTACTTC. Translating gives CASSQAQGVYEQYF.

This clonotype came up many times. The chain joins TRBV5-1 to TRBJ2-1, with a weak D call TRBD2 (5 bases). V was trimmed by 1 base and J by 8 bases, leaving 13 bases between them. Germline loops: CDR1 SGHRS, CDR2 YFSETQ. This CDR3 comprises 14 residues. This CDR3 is CASSLRGGIHEQFF. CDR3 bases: TGCGCCAGCAGCTTGCGAGGAGGAATCCATGAGCAGTTCTTC.

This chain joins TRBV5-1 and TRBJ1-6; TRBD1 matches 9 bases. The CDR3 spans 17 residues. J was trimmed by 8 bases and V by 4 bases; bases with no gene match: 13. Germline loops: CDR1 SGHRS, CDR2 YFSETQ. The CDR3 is CASSKATGTGSHSPLHF. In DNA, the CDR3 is TGCGCCAGCAGCAAAGCTACCGGGACAGGGTCCCATTCACCCCTCCACTTT. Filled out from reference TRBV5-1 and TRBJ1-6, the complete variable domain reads KAGVTQTPRYLIKTRGQQVTLSCSPISGHRSVSWYQQTPGQGLQFLFEYFSETQRNKGNFPGRFSGRQFSNSRSEMNVSTLELGDSALYLCASSKATGTGSHSPLHFGNGTRLTVT.